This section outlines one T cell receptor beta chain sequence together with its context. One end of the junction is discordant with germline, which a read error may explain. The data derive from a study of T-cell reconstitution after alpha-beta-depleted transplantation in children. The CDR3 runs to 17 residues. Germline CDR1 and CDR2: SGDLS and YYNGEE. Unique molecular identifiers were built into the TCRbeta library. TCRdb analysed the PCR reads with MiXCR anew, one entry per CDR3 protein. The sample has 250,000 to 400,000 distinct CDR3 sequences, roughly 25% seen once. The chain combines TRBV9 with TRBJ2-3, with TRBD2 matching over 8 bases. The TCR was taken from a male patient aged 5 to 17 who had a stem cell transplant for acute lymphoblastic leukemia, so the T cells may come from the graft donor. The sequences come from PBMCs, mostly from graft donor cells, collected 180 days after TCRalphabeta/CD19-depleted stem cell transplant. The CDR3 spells CARSVARASGLTDTQYF. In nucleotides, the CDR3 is TGTGCCCGCAGCGTAGCTAGGGCTAGCGGGCTCACAGATACGCAGTATTTT.